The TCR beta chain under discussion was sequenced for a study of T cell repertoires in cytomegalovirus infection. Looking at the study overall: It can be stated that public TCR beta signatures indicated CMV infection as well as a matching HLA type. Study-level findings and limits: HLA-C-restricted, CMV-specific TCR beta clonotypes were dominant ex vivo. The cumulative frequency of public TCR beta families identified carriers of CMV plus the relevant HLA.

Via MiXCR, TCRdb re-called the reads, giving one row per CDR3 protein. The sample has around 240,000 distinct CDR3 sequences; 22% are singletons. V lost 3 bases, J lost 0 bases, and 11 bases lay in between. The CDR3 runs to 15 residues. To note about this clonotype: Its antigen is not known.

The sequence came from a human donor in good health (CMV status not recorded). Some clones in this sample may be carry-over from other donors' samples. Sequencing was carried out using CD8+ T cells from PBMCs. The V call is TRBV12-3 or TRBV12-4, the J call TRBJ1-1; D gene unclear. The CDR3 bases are TGTGCCAGCAGTTTGGCGGACTGGCTGAACACTGAAGCTTTCTTT. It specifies CASSLADWLNTEAFF.